This T cell receptor (beta chain) was recovered during a study of T-cell memory formation after mild COVID-19. The sample holds a few counts of this clonotype. TCRdb called the 5' RACE reads again in MiXCR, with one record for every CDR3 protein. The sample holds about 200,000 distinct CDR3 sequences, 16% seen once. This CDR3 spans 13 amino acids. With 6 bases removed from V and 8 bases from J, the gap between germline ends came to 11 bases. The germline gives CDR1 ENHRY, CDR2 SYGVKD. Source material: PBMCs or a T cell subset sorted from them (not recorded which). This TCR came from an adult woman who had mild COVID-19 (a few samples of this study predate the infection). Cell type and time point are not known. The rearrangement joins TRBV10-3 to TRBJ1-6; a weak D match, TRBD1 (5 bases). CDR3: CAISGTGDSPLHF. CDR3 nucleotides: TGTGCCATCAGCGGGACCGGGGATTCACCCCTCCACTTT.